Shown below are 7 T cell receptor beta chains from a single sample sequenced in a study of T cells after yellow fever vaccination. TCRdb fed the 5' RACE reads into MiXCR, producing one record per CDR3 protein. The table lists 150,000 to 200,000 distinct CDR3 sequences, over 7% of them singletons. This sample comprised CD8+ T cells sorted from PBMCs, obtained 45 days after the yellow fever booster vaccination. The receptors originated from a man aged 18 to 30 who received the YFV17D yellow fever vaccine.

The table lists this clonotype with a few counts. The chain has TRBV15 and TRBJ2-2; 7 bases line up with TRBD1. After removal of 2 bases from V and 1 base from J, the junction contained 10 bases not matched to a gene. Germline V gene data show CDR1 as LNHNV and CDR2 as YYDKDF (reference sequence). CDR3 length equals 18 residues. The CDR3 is CATSRPLGTAMNTGELFF. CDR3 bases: TGTGCCACCAGCAGACCCCTGGGGACAGCCATGAACACCGGGGAGCTGTTTTTT.

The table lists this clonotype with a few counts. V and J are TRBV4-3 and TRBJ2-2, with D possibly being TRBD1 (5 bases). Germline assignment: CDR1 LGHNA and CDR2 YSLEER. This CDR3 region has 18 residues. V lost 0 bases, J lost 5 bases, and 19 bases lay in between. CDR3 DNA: TGCGCCAGCAGCCAAGATCTTCAGGATGGCAGGGAAACCGGGGAGCTGTTTTTT. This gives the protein CASSQDLQDGRETGELFF.

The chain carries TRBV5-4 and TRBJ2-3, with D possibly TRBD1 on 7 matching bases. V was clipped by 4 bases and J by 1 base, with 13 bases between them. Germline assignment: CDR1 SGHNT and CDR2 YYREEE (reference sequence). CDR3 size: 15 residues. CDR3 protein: CASSAGQPGTDTQYF. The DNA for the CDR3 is TGTGCCAGCAGCGCGGGACAGCCAGGCACAGATACGCAGTATTTT.

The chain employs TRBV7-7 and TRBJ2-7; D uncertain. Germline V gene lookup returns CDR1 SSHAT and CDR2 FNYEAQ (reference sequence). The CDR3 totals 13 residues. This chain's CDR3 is CASILAGFYEQYV. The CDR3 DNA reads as TGTGCTAGCATCTTAGCCGGGTTCTACGAGCAGTACGTC.

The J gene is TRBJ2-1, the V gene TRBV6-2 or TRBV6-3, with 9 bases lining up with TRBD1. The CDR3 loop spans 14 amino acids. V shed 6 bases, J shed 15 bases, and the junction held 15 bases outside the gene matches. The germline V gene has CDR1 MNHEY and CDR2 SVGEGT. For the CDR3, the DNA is TGTGCCAGCAGCACCATTCGAGGACAGGGGAGGGGGTTCTTC. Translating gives CASSTIRGQGRGFF.

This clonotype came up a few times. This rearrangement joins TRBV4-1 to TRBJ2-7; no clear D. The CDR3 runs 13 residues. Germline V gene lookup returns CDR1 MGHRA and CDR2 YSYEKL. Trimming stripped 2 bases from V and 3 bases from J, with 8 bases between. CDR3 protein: CASSQSTVYEQYF. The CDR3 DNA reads TGCGCCAGCAGCCAATCTACTGTCTACGAGCAGTACTTC.

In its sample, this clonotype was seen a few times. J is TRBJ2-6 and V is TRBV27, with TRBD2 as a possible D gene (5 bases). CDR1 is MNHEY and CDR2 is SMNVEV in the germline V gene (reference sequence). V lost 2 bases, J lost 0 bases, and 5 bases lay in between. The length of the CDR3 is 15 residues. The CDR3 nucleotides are TGTGCCAGCAGTTTAGCGGGCTCTGGGGCCAACGTCCTGACTTTC. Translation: CASSLAGSGANVLTF.